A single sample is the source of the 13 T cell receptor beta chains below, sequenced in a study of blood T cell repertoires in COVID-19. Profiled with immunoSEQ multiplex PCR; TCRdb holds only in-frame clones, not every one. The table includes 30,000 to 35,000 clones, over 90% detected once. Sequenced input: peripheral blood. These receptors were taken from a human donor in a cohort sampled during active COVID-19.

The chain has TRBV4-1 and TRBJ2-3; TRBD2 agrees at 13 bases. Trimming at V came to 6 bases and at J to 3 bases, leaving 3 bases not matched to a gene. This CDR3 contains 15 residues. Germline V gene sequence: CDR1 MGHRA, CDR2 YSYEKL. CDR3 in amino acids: CASSRLAGGTDTQYF. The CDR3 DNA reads TGCGCCAGCAGTCGACTAGCGGGGGGAACAGATACGCAGTATTTT.

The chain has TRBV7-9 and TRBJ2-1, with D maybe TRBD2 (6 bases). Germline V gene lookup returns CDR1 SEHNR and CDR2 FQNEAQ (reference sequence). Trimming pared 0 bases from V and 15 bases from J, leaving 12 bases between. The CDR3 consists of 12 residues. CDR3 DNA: TGTGCCAGCAGCTTAGCGCTCGGGGGACGGTTCTTC. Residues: CASSLALGGRFF.

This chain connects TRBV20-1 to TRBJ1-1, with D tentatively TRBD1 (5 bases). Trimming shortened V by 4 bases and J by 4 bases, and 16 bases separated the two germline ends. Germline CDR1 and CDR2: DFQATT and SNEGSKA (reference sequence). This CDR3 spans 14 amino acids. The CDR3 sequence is CSAIESGRVTEAFF. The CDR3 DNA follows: TGCAGTGCTATTGAGTCAGGGAGGGTCACTGAAGCTTTCTTT.

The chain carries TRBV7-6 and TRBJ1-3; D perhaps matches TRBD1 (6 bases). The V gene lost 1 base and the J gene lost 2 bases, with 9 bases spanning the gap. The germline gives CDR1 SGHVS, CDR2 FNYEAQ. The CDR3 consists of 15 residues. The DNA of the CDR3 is TGTGCCAGCAGCTTAGAGGCAGGGGCTGGAAACACCATATATTTT. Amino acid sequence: CASSLEAGAGNTIYF.

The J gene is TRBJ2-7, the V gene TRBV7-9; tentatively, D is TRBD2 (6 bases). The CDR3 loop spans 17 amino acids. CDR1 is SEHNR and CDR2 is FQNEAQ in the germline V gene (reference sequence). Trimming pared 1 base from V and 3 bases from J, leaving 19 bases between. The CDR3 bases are TGTGCCAGCAGCTTAGTTTTTCCGTCGGGAGCGCTCTACGAGCAGTACTTC. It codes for CASSLVFPSGALYEQYF.

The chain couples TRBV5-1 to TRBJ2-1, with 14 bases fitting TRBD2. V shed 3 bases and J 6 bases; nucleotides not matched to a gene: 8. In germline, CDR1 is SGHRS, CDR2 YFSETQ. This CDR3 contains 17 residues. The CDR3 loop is CASSWGLAGVIGNEQFF. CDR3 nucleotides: TGCGCCAGCAGCTGGGGACTAGCGGGAGTTATCGGCAATGAGCAGTTCTTC.

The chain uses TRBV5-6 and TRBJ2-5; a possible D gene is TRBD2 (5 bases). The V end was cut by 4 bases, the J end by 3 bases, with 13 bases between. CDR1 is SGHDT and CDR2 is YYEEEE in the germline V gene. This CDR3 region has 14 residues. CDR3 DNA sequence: TGTGCCAGCAGCCGCGAGCGGCCCGAAGAGACCCAGTACTTC. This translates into CASSRERPEETQYF.

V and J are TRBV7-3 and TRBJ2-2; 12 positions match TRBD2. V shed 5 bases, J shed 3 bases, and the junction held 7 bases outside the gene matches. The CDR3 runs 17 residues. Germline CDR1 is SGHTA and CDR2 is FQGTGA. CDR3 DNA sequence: TGTGCCAGCAGCCTGGGGACTAGCGGGCTTCACACCGGGGAGCTGTTTTTT. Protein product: CASSLGTSGLHTGELFF. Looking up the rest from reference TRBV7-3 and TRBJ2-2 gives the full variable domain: GAGVSQTPSNKVTEKGKYVELRCDPISGHTALYWYRQSLGQGPEFLIYFQGTGAADDSGLPNDRFFAVRPEGSVSTLKIQRTERGDSAVYLCASSLGTSGLHTGELFFGEGSRLTVL.

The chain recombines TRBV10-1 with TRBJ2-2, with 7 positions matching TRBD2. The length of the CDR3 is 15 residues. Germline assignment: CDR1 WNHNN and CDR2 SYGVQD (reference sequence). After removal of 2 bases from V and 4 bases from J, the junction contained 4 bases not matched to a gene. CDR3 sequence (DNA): TGCGCCAGCAGTGAGAATAGCGGGCGCACCGGGGAGCTGTTTTTT. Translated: CASSENSGRTGELFF.

CDR3 sequence (DNA): TGCAGCTTCTCGACAGGGGGGGATGTGAGAGCTTTCTTT. As protein: CSFSTGGDVRAFF. V and J are TRBV29-1 and TRBJ1-1; 9 bases align to TRBD1. Germline CDR1 is SQVTM and CDR2 is ANQGSEA. The CDR3 loop spans 13 amino acids. Trimming at V came to 8 bases and at J to 10 bases, leaving 14 bases not matched to a gene.

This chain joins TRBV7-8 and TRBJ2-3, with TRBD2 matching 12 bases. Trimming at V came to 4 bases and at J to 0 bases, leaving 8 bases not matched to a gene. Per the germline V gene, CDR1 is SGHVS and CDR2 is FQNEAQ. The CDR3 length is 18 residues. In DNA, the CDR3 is TGTGCCAGCAGCTCCCTCAGGACTAGCGGGGCTAGCACAGATACGCAGTATTTT. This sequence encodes CASSSLRTSGASTDTQYF.

The CDR3 spells CASSPAVQGDYGYTF. In DNA, the CDR3 is TGTGCCAGCAGCCCCGCGGTACAGGGGGACTATGGCTACACCTTC. This rearrangement joins TRBV5-5 to TRBJ1-2; 8 nucleotides agree with TRBD1. CDR1 SGHKS and CDR2 YYEKEE come from the germline V gene (reference sequence). This CDR3 region has 15 residues. The junction had 8 bases not matched to a gene; V was cut back by 4 bases and J by 3 bases.

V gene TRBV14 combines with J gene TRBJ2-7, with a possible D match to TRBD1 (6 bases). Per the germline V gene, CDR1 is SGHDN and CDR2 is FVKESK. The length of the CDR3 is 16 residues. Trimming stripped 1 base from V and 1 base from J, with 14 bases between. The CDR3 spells CASSQGFGTFSYEQYF. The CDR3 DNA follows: TGTGCCAGCAGCCAAGGTTTTGGGACATTTTCCTACGAGCAGTACTTC. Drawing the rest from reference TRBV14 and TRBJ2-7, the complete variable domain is EAGVTQFPSHSVIEKGQTVTLRCDPISGHDNLYWYRRVMGKEIKFLLHFVKESKQDESGMPNNRFLAERTGGTYSTLKVQPAELEDSGVYFCASSQGFGTFSYEQYFGPGTRLTVT.